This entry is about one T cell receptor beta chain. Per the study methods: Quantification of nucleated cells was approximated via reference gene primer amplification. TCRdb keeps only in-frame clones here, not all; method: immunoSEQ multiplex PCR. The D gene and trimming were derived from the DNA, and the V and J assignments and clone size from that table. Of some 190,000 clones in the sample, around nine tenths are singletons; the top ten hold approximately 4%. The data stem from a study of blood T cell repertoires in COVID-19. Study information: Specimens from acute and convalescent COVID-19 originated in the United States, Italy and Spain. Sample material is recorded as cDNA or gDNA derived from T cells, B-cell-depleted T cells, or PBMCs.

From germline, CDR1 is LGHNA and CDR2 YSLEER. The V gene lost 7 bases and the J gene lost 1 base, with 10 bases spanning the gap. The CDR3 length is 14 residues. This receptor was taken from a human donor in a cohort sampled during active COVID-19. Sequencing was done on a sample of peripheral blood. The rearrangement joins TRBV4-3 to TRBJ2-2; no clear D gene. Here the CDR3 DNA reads TGCGCCAGCAAATTACAGCAGAACACCGGGGAGCTGTTTTTT. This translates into CASKLQQNTGELFF.